One and the same sample provided the 14 T cell receptor beta chains below, sequenced in a study of cytomegalovirus exposure and HLA in healthy donors. PCR employed 60 Vbeta and 13 Jbeta primers. The protocol was immunoSEQ multiplex PCR, while the TCRdb copy is restricted to in-frame clones and leaves out a portion. The sample contains about 140,000 clones, approximately 10% of which appear only once. Sequences were obtained from PBMCs. Receptors originate from a woman between 40 and 50 years old in good health and CMV-seropositive.

This chain links TRBV5-5 with TRBJ2-5, with 8 bases aligning to TRBD2. V shed 3 bases and J 6 bases; nucleotides not matched to a gene: 7. Looked up from germline, CDR1 is SGHKS and CDR2 is YYEKEE (reference sequence). There are 14 residues in the CDR3. The CDR3 loop reads CASSSPGLVKTQYF. The CDR3 coding sequence is TGTGCCAGCAGCTCGCCGGGACTAGTAAAGACCCAGTACTTC.

The chain carries TRBV6-1 and TRBJ1-2; possibly TRBD1 for D (5 bases). Trimming pared 3 bases from V and 4 bases from J, leaving 21 bases between. The CDR3 is 17 residues long. From germline, CDR1 is MNHNS and CDR2 SASEGT. DNA of the CDR3: TGTGCCAGCAGTGATACGTTGGAGGGGTCGTCGGGCTATGGCTACACCTTC. It codes for CASSDTLEGSSGYGYTF.

The chain uses TRBV5-1 and TRBJ2-1, with D possibly being TRBD2 (5 bases). Germline CDR1 reads SGHRS; CDR2 reads YFSETQ. V was pared by 4 bases and J by 2 bases, with 10 bases between. The CDR3 spans 14 residues. CDR3 amino acids: CASSPRTAYNEQFF. Written as DNA, the CDR3 is TGCGCCAGCAGCCCCCGGACTGCCTACAATGAGCAGTTCTTC.

This sequence joins TRBV18 and TRBJ1-2, with 7 bases aligning to TRBD1. This CDR3 spans 16 amino acids. Germline CDR1 reads KGHSH; CDR2 reads LQKENI. The junction had 13 bases not matched to a gene; V was cut back by 3 bases and J by 6 bases. CDR3 amino acids: CASSPLGGGGVDGYTF. CDR3 DNA: TGTGCCAGCTCACCCCTTGGAGGGGGCGGCGTGGATGGCTACACCTTC.

V and J are TRBV29-1 and TRBJ1-2; weak D call: TRBD1 (6 bases). Trimming shortened V by 4 bases and J by 2 bases, and 14 bases separated the two germline ends. Per germline, CDR1 SQVTM and CDR2 ANQGSEA. The CDR3 totals 14 residues. CDR3 loop: CSVAVRTANYGYTF. DNA of the CDR3: TGCAGCGTTGCGGTCAGGACAGCCAACTATGGCTACACCTTC.

The gene calls are TRBV29-1 and TRBJ1-6, with D perhaps matching TRBD1 (5 bases). The germline V and J ends were trimmed by 5 bases and 7 bases, with 15 bases remaining between them. The CDR3 is 14 amino acids. Germline CDR1 is SQVTM and CDR2 is ANQGSEA. The CDR3 sequence is CSVLSGGGNSPLHF. The DNA for the CDR3 is TGCAGCGTTCTCTCCGGGGGAGGGAATTCACCCCTCCACTTT.

This clone was seen more than once but under ten times. This rearrangement joins TRBV7-2 to TRBJ2-7, with D perhaps matching TRBD2 (5 bases). V was pared by 5 bases and J by 3 bases, with 11 bases between. The V gene's germline CDR1 is SGHTA and CDR2 FQGNSA. This CDR3 has 13 amino acids. The CDR3 sequence: CASSPDSGYEQYF. DNA of the CDR3: TGTGCCAGCAGCCCGGACTCAGGCTACGAGCAGTACTTC. The entire variable domain, with the rest obtained from reference TRBV7-2 and TRBJ2-7, is as follows: GAGVSQSPSNKVTEKGKDVELRCDPISGHTALYWYRQSLGQGLEFLIYFQGNSAPDKSGLPSDRFSAERTGGSVSTLTIQRTQQEDSAVYLCASSPDSGYEQYFGPGTRLTVT.

The chain recombines TRBV10-3 with TRBJ2-5; 9 nucleotides match TRBD2. Germline loops: CDR1 ENHRY, CDR2 SYGVKD. Losses at the gene ends were 6 bases for V and 2 bases for J; bases not matched to a gene: 4. The CDR3 sequence is 14 residues long. CDR3 nucleotides: TGTGCCATCAGCCTGAGCGGGGGGCAAGAGACCCAGTACTTC. Translation gives CAISLSGGQETQYF.

This clone has only a few counts. The chain joins TRBV9 to TRBJ2-7; D is undetermined. The V gene's germline CDR1 is SGDLS and CDR2 YYNGEE. V was trimmed by 3 bases and J by 6 bases, leaving 19 bases between them. CDR3 length equals 15 residues. This chain's CDR3 is CASSAIPATTGEQYF. DNA of the CDR3: TGTGCCAGCAGCGCGATCCCGGCCACTACGGGCGAGCAGTACTTC. Combining the CDR3 with reference TRBV9 and TRBJ2-7 gives the whole variable domain DSGVTQTPKHLITATGQRVTLRCSPRSGDLSVYWYQQSLDQGLQFLIQYYNGEERAKGNILERFSAQQFPDLHSELNLSSLELGDSALYFCASSAIPATTGEQYFGPGTRLTVT.

V is TRBV11-3 and J is TRBJ1-6; 9 bases align to TRBD1. J was trimmed by 6 bases and V by 0 bases; bases with no gene match: 3. The germline gives CDR1 SGHNT, CDR2 YENEEA. The CDR3 length is 16 residues. CDR3 loop: CASSLEPDRGNSPLHF. Written as DNA, the CDR3 is TGTGCCAGCAGCTTAGAACCGGACAGGGGTAATTCACCCCTCCACTTT.

This clone was detected only a few times. The CDR3 DNA reads as TGTGCCAGCGGACAGGGGGGAGAGACCCAGTACTTC. Protein: CASGQGGETQYF. This chain uses TRBV2 with TRBJ2-5, with 10 bases that match TRBD1. Looked up from germline, CDR1 is SNHLY and CDR2 is FYNNEI. The J segment lost 4 bases and the V segment lost 8 bases, leaving 1 base of the junction unmatched. This CDR3 is built from 12 residues.

J is TRBJ1-4 and V is TRBV7-8, with a possible D match to TRBD1 (6 bases). V lost 5 bases and J lost 3, with 13 bases in between. This CDR3 contains 15 residues. Per the germline V gene, CDR1 is SGHVS and CDR2 is FQNEAQ. The CDR3: CASSGGGAANEKLFF. In DNA, the CDR3 is TGTGCCAGCAGCGGTGGGGGGGCTGCTAATGAAAAACTGTTTTTT. Looking up the rest from reference TRBV7-8 and TRBJ1-4 gives the full variable domain: GAGVSQSPRYKVAKRGQDVALRCDPISGHVSLFWYQQALGQGPEFLTYFQNEAQLDKSGLPSDRFFAERPEGSVSTLKIQRTQQEDSAVYLCASSGGGAANEKLFFGSGTQLSVL.

This clone appeared a few times. J is TRBJ2-5 and V is TRBV5-1; D is perhaps TRBD2 (5 bases). There are 13 residues in the CDR3. Looked up from germline, CDR1 is SGHRS and CDR2 is YFSETQ. V shed 7 bases and J shed 2 bases, with 12 bases lying between them. As DNA, the CDR3 is TGCGCCAGCTCCGGGGTCCTTCAAGAGACCCAGTACTTC. It yields the protein CASSGVLQETQYF.

This clone has more than one count but fewer than ten. The chain carries TRBV20-1 and TRBJ2-5, with D unclear. The CDR3 extends over 11 amino acids. V was trimmed by 3 bases and J by 4 bases, leaving 6 bases between them. Germline loops: CDR1 DFQATT, CDR2 SNEGSKA (reference sequence). CDR3 DNA sequence: TGCAGTGCTAGTTTCATAGAGACCCAGTACTTC. The encoded protein is CSASFIETQYF.